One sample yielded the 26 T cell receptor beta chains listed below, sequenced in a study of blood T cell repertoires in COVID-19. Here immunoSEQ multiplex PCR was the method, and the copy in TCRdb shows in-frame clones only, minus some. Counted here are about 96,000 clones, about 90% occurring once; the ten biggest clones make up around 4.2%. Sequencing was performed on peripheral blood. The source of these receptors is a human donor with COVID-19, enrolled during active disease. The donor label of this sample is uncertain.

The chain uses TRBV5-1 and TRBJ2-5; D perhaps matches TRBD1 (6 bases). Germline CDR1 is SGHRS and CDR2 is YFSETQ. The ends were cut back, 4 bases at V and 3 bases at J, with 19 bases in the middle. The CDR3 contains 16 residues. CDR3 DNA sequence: TGCGCCAGCAGCCTCACCCTCTTAGAGGGGGAAGAGACCCAGTACTTC. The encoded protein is CASSLTLLEGEETQYF.

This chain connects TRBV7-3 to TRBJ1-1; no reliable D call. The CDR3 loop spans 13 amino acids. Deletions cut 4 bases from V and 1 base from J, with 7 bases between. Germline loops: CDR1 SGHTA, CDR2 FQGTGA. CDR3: CASSSQENTEAFF. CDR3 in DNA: TGTGCCAGCAGCTCTCAGGAGAACACTGAAGCTTTCTTT.

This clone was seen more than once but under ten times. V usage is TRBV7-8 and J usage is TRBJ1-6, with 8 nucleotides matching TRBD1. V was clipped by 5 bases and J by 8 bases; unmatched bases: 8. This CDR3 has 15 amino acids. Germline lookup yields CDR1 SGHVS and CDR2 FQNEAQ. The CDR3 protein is CASSATLTGDSPLHF. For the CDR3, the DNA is TGTGCCAGCAGCGCAACTTTGACAGGGGATTCACCCCTCCACTTT.

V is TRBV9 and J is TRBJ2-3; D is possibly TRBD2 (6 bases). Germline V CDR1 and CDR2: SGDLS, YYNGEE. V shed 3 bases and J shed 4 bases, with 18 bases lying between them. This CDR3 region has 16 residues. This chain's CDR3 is CASSALGSRGPDTQYF. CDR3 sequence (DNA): TGTGCCAGCAGCGCCCTCGGGAGCAGAGGGCCAGATACGCAGTATTTT.

In DNA form, the CDR3 reads TGTGCCAGCAGCTTAAGTGGGCTAGCCACAGAGACCCAGTACTTC. Translation gives CASSLSGLATETQYF. The V gene is TRBV11-3, the J gene TRBJ2-5, with D possibly matching TRBD2 (5 bases). CDR1 and CDR2 from the germline V gene are SGHNT and YENEEA. This CDR3 has 15 residues. Trimming removed 2 bases from V and 4 bases from J, with 14 bases in between. The whole variable domain, filled in from reference TRBV11-3 and TRBJ2-5, reads EAGVVQSPRYKIIEKKQPVAFWCNPISGHNTLYWYLQNLGQGPELLIRYENEEAVDDSQLPKDRFSAERLKGVDSTLKIQPAELGDSAVYLCASSLSGLATETQYFGPGTRLLVL.

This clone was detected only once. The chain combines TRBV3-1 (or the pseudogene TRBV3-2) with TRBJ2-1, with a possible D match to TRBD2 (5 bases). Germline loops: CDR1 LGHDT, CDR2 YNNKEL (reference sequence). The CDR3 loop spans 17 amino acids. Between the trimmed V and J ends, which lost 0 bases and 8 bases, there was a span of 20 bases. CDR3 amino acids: CASSQDRRADAGDEQFF. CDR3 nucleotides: TGTGCCAGCAGCCAAGATCGGCGGGCAGACGCTGGCGATGAGCAGTTCTTC.

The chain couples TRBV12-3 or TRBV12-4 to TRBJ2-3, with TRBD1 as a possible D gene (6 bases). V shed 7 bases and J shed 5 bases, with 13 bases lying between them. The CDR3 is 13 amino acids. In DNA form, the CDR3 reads TGTGCCAGCACCCTACAGGGTAGAGATACGCAGTATTTT. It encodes CASTLQGRDTQYF.

The CDR3 DNA sequence: TGTGCCTGGAGTGCAGGGGTCCAGGGTCGCGAGCAGTACTTC. Its translation is CAWSAGVQGREQYF. This chain joins TRBV30 and TRBJ2-7; D is perhaps TRBD1 (6 bases). The CDR3 is made up of 14 amino acids. Germline-derived CDR1 and CDR2 are GTSNPN and SVGIG (reference sequence). The V and J ends lost 1 base and 6 bases respectively, with 16 bases between them.

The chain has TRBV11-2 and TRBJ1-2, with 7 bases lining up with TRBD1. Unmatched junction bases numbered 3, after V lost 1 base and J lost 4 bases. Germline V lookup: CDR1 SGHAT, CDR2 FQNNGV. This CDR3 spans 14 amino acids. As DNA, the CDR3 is TGTGCCAGCAGCTTAGTAGGGGGCGCCTATGGCTACACCTTC. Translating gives CASSLVGGAYGYTF.

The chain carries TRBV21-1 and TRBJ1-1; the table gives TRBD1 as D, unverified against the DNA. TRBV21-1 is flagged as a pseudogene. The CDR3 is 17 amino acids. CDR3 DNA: TGTGCCAGCAGCAAAGCGGGACAGGGGACGTTAATTACTGAAGCTTTCTTT. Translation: CASSKAGQGTLITEAFF.

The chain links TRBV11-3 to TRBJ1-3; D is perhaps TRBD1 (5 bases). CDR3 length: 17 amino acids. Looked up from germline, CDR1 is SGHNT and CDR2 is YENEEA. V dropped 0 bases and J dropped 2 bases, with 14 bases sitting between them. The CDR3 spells CASSLEGGGVTGNTIYF. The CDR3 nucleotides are TGTGCCAGCAGCTTAGAAGGTGGAGGGGTGACTGGAAACACCATATATTTT.

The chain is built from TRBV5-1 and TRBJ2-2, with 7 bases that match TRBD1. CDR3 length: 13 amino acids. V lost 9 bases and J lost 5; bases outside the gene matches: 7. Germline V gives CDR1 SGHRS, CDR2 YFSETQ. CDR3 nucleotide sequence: TGCGCCACGAGACAGGGAGAAACCGGGGAGCTGTTTTTT. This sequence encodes CATRQGETGELFF.

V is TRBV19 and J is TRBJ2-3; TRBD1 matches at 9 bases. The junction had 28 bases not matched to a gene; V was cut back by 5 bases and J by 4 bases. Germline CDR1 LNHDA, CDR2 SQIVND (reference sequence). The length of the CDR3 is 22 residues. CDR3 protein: CASSEAAPGQGLYRLSPDTQYF. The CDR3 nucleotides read TGTGCCAGTAGTGAAGCCGCACCGGGACAGGGACTATACAGACTCTCACCAGATACGCAGTATTTT.

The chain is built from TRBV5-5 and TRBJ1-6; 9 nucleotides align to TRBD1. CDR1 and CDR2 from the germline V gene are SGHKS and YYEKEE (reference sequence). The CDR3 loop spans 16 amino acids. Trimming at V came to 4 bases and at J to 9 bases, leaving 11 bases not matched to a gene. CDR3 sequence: CASSGPTGTGSSPLHF. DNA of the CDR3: TGTGCCAGCAGCGGACCTACCGGGACAGGGAGTTCACCCCTCCACTTT. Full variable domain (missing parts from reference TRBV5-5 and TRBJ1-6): DAGVTQSPTHLIKTRGQQVTLRCSPISGHKSVSWYQQVLGQGPQFIFQYYEKEERGRGNFPDRFSARQFPNYSSELNVNALLLGDSALYLCASSGPTGTGSSPLHFGNGTRLTVT.

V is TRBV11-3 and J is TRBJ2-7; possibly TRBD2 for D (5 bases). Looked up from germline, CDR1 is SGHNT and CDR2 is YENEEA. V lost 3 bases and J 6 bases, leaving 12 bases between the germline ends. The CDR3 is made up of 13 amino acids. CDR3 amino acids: CASSFEGFGEQYF. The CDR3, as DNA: TGTGCCAGCAGCTTCGAGGGTTTTGGCGAGCAGTACTTC.

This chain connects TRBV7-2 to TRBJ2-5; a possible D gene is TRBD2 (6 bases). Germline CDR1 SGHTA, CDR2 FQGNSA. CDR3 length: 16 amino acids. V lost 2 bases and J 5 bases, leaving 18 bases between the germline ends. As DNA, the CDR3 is TGTGCCAGCAGCTTAAATAGCGGCTCCGATGCGGAGACCCAGTACTTC. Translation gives CASSLNSGSDAETQYF.

The CDR3 sequence: CASSQDARGVETQYF. The CDR3 bases are TGTGCCAGCAGCCAAGATGCGCGGGGGGTCGAAACCCAGTACTTC. V usage is TRBV4-2 and J usage is TRBJ2-5, with 8 bases fitting TRBD2. Germline-derived CDR1 and CDR2 are LGHNA and YNFKEQ. CDR3 length: 15 residues. The J segment lost 8 bases and the V segment lost 0 bases, leaving 8 bases of the junction unmatched.

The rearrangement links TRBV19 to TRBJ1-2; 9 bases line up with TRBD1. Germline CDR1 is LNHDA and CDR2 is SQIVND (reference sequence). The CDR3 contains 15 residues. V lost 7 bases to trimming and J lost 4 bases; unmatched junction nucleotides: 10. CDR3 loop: CASIEPGTGSYGYTF. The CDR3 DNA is TGTGCCAGTATCGAACCCGGGACAGGGTCCTATGGCTACACCTTC.

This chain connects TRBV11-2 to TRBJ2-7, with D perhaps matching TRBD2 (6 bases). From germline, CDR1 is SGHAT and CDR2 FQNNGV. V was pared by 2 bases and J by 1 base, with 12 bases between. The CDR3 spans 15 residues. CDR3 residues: CASSLIGDFSYEQYF. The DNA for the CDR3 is TGTGCCAGCAGCTTAATCGGGGACTTTTCCTACGAGCAGTACTTC.

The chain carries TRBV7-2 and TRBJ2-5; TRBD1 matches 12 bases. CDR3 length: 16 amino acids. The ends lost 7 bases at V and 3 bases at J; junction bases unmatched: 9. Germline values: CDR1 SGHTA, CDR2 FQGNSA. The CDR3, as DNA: TGTGCCAGCAACCAAGGGGACAGGGGGCTTGAAGAGACCCAGTACTTC. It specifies CASNQGDRGLEETQYF.

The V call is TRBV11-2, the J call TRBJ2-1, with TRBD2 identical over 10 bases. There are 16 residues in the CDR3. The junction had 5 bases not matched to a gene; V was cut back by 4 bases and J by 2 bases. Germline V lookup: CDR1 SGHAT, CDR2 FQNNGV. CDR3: CASSYSGGATYNEQFF. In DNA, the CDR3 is TGTGCCAGCAGCTACAGCGGGGGGGCAACCTACAATGAGCAGTTCTTC.

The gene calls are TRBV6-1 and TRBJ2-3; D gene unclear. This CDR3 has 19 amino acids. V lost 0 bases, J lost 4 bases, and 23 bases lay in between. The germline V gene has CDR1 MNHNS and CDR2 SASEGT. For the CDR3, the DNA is TGTGCCAGCAGTGAAGCGGTAGGTGCGAGCGATGGATGGGCAGATACGCAGTATTTT. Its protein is CASSEAVGASDGWADTQYF.

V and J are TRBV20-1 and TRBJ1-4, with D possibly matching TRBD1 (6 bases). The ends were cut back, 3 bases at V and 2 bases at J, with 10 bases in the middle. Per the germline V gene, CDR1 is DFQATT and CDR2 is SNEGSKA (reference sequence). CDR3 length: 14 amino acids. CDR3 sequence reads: CSASRGTTNEKLFF. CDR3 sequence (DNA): TGCAGTGCTAGTAGGGGGACCACTAATGAAAAACTGTTTTTT.

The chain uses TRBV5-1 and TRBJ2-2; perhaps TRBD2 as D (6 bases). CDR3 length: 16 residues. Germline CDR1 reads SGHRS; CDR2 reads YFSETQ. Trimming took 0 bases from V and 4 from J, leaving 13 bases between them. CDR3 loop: CASSLGDSVFTGELFF. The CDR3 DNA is TGCGCCAGCAGCTTGGGGGACTCCGTGTTCACCGGGGAGCTGTTTTTT. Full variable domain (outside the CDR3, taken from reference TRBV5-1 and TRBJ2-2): KAGVTQTPRYLIKTRGQQVTLSCSPISGHRSVSWYQQTPGQGLQFLFEYFSETQRNKGNFPGRFSGRQFSNSRSEMNVSTLELGDSALYLCASSLGDSVFTGELFFGEGSRLTVL.

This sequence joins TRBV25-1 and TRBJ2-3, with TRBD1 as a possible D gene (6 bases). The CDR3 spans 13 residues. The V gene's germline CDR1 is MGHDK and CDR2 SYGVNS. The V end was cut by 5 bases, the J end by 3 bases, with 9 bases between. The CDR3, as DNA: TGTGCCAGCAGTAAAACAGGGACAGATACGCAGTATTTT. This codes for CASSKTGTDTQYF.

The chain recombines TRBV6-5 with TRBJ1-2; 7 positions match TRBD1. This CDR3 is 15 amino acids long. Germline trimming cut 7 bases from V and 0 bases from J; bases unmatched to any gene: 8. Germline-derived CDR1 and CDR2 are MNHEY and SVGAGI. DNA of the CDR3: TGTGCCAGCACCGACAGGGCCGGCGCTAACTATGGCTACACCTTC. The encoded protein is CASTDRAGANYGYTF.